This T cell receptor beta chain was identified during a study of CD8 T cells in ankylosing spondylitis. The CDR3 has 13 amino acids. The germline V gene encodes CDR1 MNHEY and CDR2 SVGAGI. The V end was cut by 0 bases, the J end by 10 bases, with 7 bases between. This clonotype occurred a few times. TCRdb passed the 5' RACE reads through MiXCR, listing each CDR3 protein once. The repertoire holds 350,000 or so distinct CDR3 sequences, with 9.5% to 13% as singletons. This TCR was recovered from a female donor with ankylosing spondylitis or in good health (not recorded which). This chain links TRBV6-5 with TRBJ1-6; a possible D gene is TRBD1 (5 bases). Sample: blood, either unsorted or a sorted T cell fraction (not recorded which). The DNA of the CDR3 is TGTGCCAGCAGTTACTCAGGGGAGTCACCCCTCCACTTT. This codes for CASSYSGESPLHF.